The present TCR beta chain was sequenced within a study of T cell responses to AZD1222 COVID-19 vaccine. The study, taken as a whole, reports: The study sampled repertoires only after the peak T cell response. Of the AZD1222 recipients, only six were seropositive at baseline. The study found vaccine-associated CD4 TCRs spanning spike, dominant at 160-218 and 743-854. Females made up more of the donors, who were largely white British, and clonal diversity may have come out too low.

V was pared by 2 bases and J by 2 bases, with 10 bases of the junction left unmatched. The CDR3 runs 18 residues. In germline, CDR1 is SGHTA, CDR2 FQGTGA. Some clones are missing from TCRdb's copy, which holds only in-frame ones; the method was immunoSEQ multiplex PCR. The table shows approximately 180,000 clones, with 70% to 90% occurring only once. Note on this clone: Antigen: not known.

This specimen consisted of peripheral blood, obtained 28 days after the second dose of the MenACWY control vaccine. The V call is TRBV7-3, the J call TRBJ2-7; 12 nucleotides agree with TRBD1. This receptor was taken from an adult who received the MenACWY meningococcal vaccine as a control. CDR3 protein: CASSLGTGGNFSPYEQYF. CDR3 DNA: TGTGCCAGCAGCTTAGGGACAGGGGGCAATTTCTCTCCCTACGAGCAGTACTTC.